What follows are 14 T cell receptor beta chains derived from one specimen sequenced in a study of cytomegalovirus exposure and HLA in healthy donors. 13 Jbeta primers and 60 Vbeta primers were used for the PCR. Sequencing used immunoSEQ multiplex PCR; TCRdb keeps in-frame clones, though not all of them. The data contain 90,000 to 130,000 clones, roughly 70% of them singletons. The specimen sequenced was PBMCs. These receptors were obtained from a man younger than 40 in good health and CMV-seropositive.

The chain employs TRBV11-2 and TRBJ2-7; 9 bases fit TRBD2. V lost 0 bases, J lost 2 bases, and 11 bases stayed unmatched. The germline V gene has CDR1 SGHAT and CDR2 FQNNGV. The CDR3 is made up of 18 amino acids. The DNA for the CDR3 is TGTGCCAGCAGCTTAGATCAATGGGGACTAGCAGACGCCTACGAGCAGTACGTC. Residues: CASSLDQWGLADAYEQYV.

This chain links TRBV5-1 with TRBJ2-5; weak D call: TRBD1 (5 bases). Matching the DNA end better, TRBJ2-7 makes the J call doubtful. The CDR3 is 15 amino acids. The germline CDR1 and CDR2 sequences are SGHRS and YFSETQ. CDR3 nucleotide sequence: TGCGCCAGCAGCTCGTTGACAGAGAAGTCCTACGAGCAGTACTTC. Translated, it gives CASSSLTEKSYEQYF.

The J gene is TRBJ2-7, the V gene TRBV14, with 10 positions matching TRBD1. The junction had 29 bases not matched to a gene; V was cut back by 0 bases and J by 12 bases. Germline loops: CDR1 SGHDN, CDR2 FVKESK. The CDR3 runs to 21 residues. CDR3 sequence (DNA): TGTGCCAGCAGCCAAGATTCCCCCCATTATCGCTGGGTTCCCATGACAGGGGGCCGGTACGTC. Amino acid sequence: CASSQDSPHYRWVPMTGGRYV.

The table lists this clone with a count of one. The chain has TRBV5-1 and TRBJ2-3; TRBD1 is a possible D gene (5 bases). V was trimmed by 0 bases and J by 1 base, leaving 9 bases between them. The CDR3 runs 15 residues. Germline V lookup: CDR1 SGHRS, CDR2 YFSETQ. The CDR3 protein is CASSLVGRGTDTQYF. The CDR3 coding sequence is TGCGCCAGCAGCTTGGTGGGCAGGGGCACAGATACGCAGTATTTT.

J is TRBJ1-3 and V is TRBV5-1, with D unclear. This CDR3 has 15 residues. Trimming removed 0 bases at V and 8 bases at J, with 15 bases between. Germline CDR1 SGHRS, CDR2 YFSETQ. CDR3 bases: TGCGCCAGCAGCTTGGCCGGTCCGGGTTCACACACCATATATTTT. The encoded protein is CASSLAGPGSHTIYF.

CDR3 protein: CASSGLAGGSFF. Written as DNA, the CDR3 is TGTGCCAGCAGTGGACTAGCGGGTGGGTCGTTCTTC. The rearrangement uses TRBV2 and TRBJ2-1; 10 bases align to TRBD2. The V segment lost 4 bases and the J segment 15 bases; nucleotides outside the gene matches: 6. CDR1 and CDR2 (germline): SNHLY, FYNNEI. This CDR3 contains 12 residues.

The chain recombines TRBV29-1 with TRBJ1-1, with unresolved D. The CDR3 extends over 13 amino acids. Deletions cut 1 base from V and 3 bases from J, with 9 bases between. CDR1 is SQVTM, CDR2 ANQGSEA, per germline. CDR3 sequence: CSVEVSMDTEAFF. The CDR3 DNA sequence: TGCAGCGTTGAAGTGTCTATGGACACTGAAGCTTTCTTT.

The CDR3 DNA reads TGTGCCAGCAGCCAAGACAGGGGGTATAGATCTAACTATGGCTACACCTTC. As protein: CASSQDRGYRSNYGYTF. The chain recombines TRBV14 with TRBJ1-2; 7 bases fit TRBD1. CDR3 size: 17 residues. The germline V gene has CDR1 SGHDN and CDR2 FVKESK. Trimming removed 0 bases from V and 0 bases from J; junction bases left unmatched: 7.

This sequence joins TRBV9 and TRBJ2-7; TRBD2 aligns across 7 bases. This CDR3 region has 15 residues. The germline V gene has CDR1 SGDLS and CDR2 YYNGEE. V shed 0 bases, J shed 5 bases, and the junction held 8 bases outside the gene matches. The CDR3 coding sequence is TGTGCCAGCAGCGTAGACGGGCAGGGAGGGAACGAGCAGTACTTC. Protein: CASSVDGQGGNEQYF.

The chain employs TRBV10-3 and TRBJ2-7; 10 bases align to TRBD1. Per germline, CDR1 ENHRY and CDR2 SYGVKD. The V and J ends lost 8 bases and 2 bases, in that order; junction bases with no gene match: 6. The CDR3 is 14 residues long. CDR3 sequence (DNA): TGTGCCATCTCACGGGACAGGGGCACCTACGAGCAGTACGTC. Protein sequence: CAISRDRGTYEQYV.

The CDR3 DNA reads TGCGCCAGCAGCGGGGGGGCAGCAGCCTACAATGAGCAGTTCTTC. Amino acids: CASSGGAAAYNEQFF. The V and J genes are TRBV4-1 and TRBJ2-1; D perhaps matches TRBD2 (7 bases). V was cut by 5 bases and J by 2 bases, with 13 bases left in between. The CDR3 consists of 15 residues. The V gene's germline CDR1 is MGHRA and CDR2 YSYEKL.

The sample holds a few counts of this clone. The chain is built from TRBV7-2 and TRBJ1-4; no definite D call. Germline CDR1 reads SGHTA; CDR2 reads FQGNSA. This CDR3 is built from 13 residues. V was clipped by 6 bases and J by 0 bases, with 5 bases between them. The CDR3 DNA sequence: TGTGCCAGCAGACAAACAACTAATGAAAAACTGTTTTTT. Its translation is CASRQTTNEKLFF.

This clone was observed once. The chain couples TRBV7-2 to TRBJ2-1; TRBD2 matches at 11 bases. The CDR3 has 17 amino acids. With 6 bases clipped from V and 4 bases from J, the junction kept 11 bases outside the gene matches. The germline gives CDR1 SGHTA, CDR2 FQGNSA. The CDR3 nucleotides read TGTGCCAGCAGGGGGGCTAGCGGGAGGAGGGGATACAATGAGCAGTTCTTC. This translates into CASRGASGRRGYNEQFF.

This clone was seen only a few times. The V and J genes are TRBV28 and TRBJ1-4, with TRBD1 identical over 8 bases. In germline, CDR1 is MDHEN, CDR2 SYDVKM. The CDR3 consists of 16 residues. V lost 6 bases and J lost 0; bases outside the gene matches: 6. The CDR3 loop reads CASSLTGETTNEKLFF. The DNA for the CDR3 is TGTGCCAGCAGCTTGACAGGGGAGACAACTAATGAAAAACTGTTTTTT.